This T cell receptor (beta chain) was captured by sequencing in a study of OX40 agonist ivuxolimab in advanced cancers. General study results and limits: Blood T cells, both CD4+ and CD8+, expanded clonally by week 6 at 0.1 to 3.0 mg/kg.

Per the germline V gene, CDR1 is MGHRA and CDR2 is YSYEKL. This CDR3 comprises 12 residues. Trimming shortened V by 0 bases and J by 14 bases, and 12 bases separated the two germline ends. The protocol was immunoSEQ multiplex PCR, while the TCRdb copy is restricted to in-frame clones and leaves out a portion. The sample has 25,000 to 35,000 clones, approximately 81% seen once. In regard to this clone: What it binds is unknown.

The V gene is TRBV4-1, the J gene TRBJ2-3; D is uncertain. The sample here was CD4+ or CD8+ T cells sorted from blood, taken in a trial of the OX40 agonist ivuxolimab. The source of this sequence is an adult with an advanced solid tumor such as melanoma, head and neck, liver or kidney cancer. The CDR3 DNA reads TGCGCCAGCAGCCAAGATGCAGGTTTACTGTATTTT. Translating gives CASSQDAGLLYF.